The subject of this entry is one T cell receptor (beta chain). The antigen remains undetermined. Individuals selected for sequencing had exhibited CD8+CD57+ cell expansion on flow cytometry. This sample is drawn from a study of CD8+CD57+ T cells in acquired aplastic anemia. Study results and caveats: Patients and controls shared about 27 CD8+ CDR3 sequences.

TCR beta VDJ combinations and CDR3 sequences were profiled from genomic DNA. TCRdb passed the reads through MiXCR, listing each CDR3 protein once. This table holds 400,000 to 600,000 distinct CDR3 sequences, 25% to 40% found once. Germline values: CDR1 LNHDA, CDR2 SQIVND (reference sequence). V shed 0 bases, J shed 5 bases, and the junction held 9 bases outside the gene matches. The CDR3 runs 17 residues. Material: sorted CD4+, CD8+, or CD8+CD57+ T cells (not recorded which) from PBMCs. This TCR derives from a human donor with aplastic anemia. This sequence joins TRBV19 and TRBJ2-5; the match to TRBD1 covers 10 bases. The CDR3 nucleotides read TGTGCCAGTAGTATAGATCGCGGGGACAGGGGAGGGGAGACCCAGTACTTC. Its protein is CASSIDRGDRGGETQYF.